What follows are 19 T cell receptor beta chains derived from one specimen sequenced in a study of CD8 T cells in Susac syndrome. It was with random hexamers that about 0.45 to 1 ug RNA was reverse transcribed. Each CDR3 protein gets one entry after TCRdb re-called the immunoSEQ multiplex PCR reads with MiXCR. The top ten hold about 0.4% of the sample, which has about 73,000 distinct CDR3 sequences, less than 95% seen once. The sample consisted of CD8+ T cells from PBMCs. Source of these receptors: a human donor with multiple sclerosis.

A remark on this clonotype: Compared with germline, one end of the junction differs, possibly owing to a read error. V gene TRBV3-1 combines with J gene TRBJ2-7, with 7 bases that match TRBD1. The germline V gene has CDR1 LGHDT and CDR2 YNNKEL (reference sequence). The CDR3 is made up of 14 amino acids. The DNA for the CDR3 is TGTGCCAGCAGCAAAGAGGGGGCGAGGAACGAGCAGTACTTC. Its protein product is CASSKEGARNEQYF.

The chain combines TRBV19 with TRBJ2-1, with TRBD2 identical over 10 bases. The trim removed 0 bases at V and 7 bases at J, leaving 6 bases unmatched. This CDR3 is built from 16 residues. The germline CDR1 and CDR2 sequences are LNHDA and SQIVND (reference sequence). This chain's CDR3 is CASSIDKRGGTNEQFF. The CDR3 bases are TGTGCCAGTAGTATAGATAAGCGGGGGGGAACTAATGAGCAGTTCTTC. Complete variable domain (other parts from reference TRBV19 and TRBJ2-1): DGGITQSPKYLFRKEGQNVTLSCEQNLNHDAMYWYRQDPGQGLRLIYYSQIVNDFQKGDIAEGYSVSREKKESFPLTVTSAQKNPTAFYLCASSIDKRGGTNEQFFGPGTRLTVL.

This rearrangement joins TRBV6-5 to TRBJ1-6, with D perhaps TRBD1 (5 bases). This CDR3 is 14 amino acids long. V lost 9 bases, J lost 1 base, and 10 bases lay in between. Germline CDR1 is MNHEY and CDR2 is SVGAGI. CDR3 in DNA: TGTGCCAGTTGGGACTTGTCCTATAATTCACCCCTCCACTTT. It specifies CASWDLSYNSPLHF.

The chain employs TRBV19 and TRBJ2-1, with 8 bases that match TRBD2. The V gene end was trimmed by 5 bases and the J gene end by 3 bases; junction bases not matched to a gene: 9. The CDR3 extends over 16 amino acids. Germline CDR1 is LNHDA and CDR2 is SQIVND (reference sequence). The DNA for the CDR3 is TGTGCCAGTAGTTTCGGTAGCGGGGTAGTCTACAATGAGCAGTTCTTC. Its protein product is CASSFGSGVVYNEQFF. The whole variable domain, remainder taken from reference TRBV19 and TRBJ2-1, is DGGITQSPKYLFRKEGQNVTLSCEQNLNHDAMYWYRQDPGQGLRLIYYSQIVNDFQKGDIAEGYSVSREKKESFPLTVTSAQKNPTAFYLCASSFGSGVVYNEQFFGPGTRLTVL.

The gene calls are TRBV5-6 and TRBJ2-3, with 12 positions matching TRBD2. The CDR3 totals 19 residues. V was pared by 6 bases and J by 4 bases, with 18 bases of the junction left unmatched. Germline-derived CDR1 and CDR2 are SGHDT and YYEEEE. In DNA form, the CDR3 reads TGTGCCAGCATCAACCTCGGGCTAGCGGGAGGGTGGCACGCAGATACGCAGTATTTT. Its protein is CASINLGLAGGWHADTQYF. Full variable domain (remainder filled in from reference TRBV5-6 and TRBJ2-3): DAGVTQSPTHLIKTRGQQVTLRCSPKSGHDTVSWYQQALGQGPQFIFQYYEEEERQRGNFPDRFSGHQFPNYSSELNVNALLLGDSALYLCASINLGLAGGWHADTQYFGPGTRLTVL.

In its sample, this clonotype was seen once. This chain connects TRBV12-3 or TRBV12-4 to TRBJ1-2; TRBD1 matches at 7 bases. V gave up 4 bases and J gave up 2 bases; unmatched junction bases: 4. The CDR3 runs 14 residues. CDR3 residues: CASSSEGQNYGYTF. DNA of the CDR3: TGTGCCAGCAGTTCGGAGGGACAGAACTATGGCTACACCTTC.

The chain joins TRBV25-1 to TRBJ1-2; no reliable D call. Trimming removed 4 bases at V and 3 bases at J, with 9 bases between. CDR3 length equals 13 residues. Germline CDR1 MGHDK, CDR2 SYGVNS. The CDR3 bases are TGTGCCAGCAGTGCCGGCTTTGACTATGGCTACACCTTC. Translation: CASSAGFDYGYTF.

This sequence joins TRBV13 and TRBJ2-7, with 8 bases that match TRBD1. Germline CDR1 PRHDT, CDR2 FYEKMQ (reference sequence). This CDR3 contains 13 residues. The J segment lost 0 bases and the V segment lost 10 bases, leaving 5 bases of the junction unmatched. The DNA for the CDR3 is TGTGCCACCAGTGGACAGGGCTCCTACGAGCAGTACTTC. It translates to CATSGQGSYEQYF. Full variable domain (remainder filled in from reference TRBV13 and TRBJ2-7): AAGVIQSPRHLIKEKRETATLKCYPIPRHDTVYWYQQGPGQDPQFLISFYEKMQSDKGSIPDRFSAQQFSDYHSELNMSSLELGDSALYFCATSGQGSYEQYFGPGTRLTVT.

The rearrangement uses TRBV5-6 and TRBJ1-2; no clear D gene. The length of the CDR3 is 15 residues. V lost 4 bases and J 6 bases, leaving 19 bases between the germline ends. CDR1 is SGHDT and CDR2 is YYEEEE in the germline V gene. The CDR3 coding sequence is TGTGCCAGCAGCATTACTCCGGGCGCCGGAGATGGCTACACCTTC. It is translated as CASSITPGAGDGYTF.

J is TRBJ2-7 and V is TRBV27; D gene unclear. CDR1 is MNHEY and CDR2 is SMNVEV in the germline V gene (reference sequence). The CDR3 length is 12 residues. Trimming removed 8 bases at V and 7 bases at J, with 15 bases between. In DNA form, the CDR3 reads TGTGCCAGCTCCCGTCTCTACGGGGAGCAGTACTTC. Protein: CASSRLYGEQYF.

The genes are TRBV24-1 and TRBJ2-1; no definite D call. This CDR3 spans 15 amino acids. The V gene's germline CDR1 is KGHDR and CDR2 SFDVKD. Trimming stripped 9 bases from V and 0 bases from J, with 14 bases between. The DNA of the CDR3 is TGTGCCACCGCTGCCACGGCGAGCTCCTACAATGAGCAGTTCTTC. As protein: CATAATASSYNEQFF.

The CDR3 region has the DNA TGTGCCAGCAGCTTATTCTTCGCGCCCCGGGACAGGGGAGACACCGGGGAGCTGTTTTTT. Translation: CASSLFFAPRDRGDTGELFF. This rearrangement joins TRBV7-6 to TRBJ2-2; 10 positions agree with TRBD1. Germline CDR1 and CDR2: SGHVS and FNYEAQ. J gave up 3 bases and V 2 bases, and 15 bases lay outside the gene matches. The CDR3 loop spans 20 amino acids.

This chain connects TRBV27 to TRBJ1-2; possibly TRBD1 for D (5 bases). This CDR3 has 16 residues. V was cut by 4 bases and J by 4 bases, with 19 bases left in between. Germline V gene lookup returns CDR1 MNHEY and CDR2 SMNVEV (reference sequence). The CDR3 coding sequence is TGTGCCAGCAGTTCACCCGGGACCCCAGGAGGCTATGGCTACACCTTC. Its protein is CASSSPGTPGGYGYTF.

The chain joins TRBV29-1 to TRBJ1-4; D may be TRBD1 (6 bases). The length of the CDR3 is 14 residues. Germline CDR1 and CDR2: SQVTM and ANQGSEA. V dropped 6 bases and J dropped 7 bases, with 18 bases sitting between them. The CDR3, as DNA: TGCAGCGTGTCCCCGGGACATTCTGGTGAAAAACTGTTTTTT. It translates to CSVSPGHSGEKLFF.

This chain uses TRBV12-3 or TRBV12-4 with TRBJ1-2; D remains unclear. This CDR3 has 11 amino acids. Trimming left V 1 base short and J 5 bases short, with 2 bases between. CDR3 residues: CASSLGYGYTF. The CDR3 bases are TGTGCCAGCAGTTTAGGGTATGGCTACACCTTC.

This sequence joins TRBV7-9 and TRBJ2-7, with no clear D. This CDR3 is 12 amino acids long. Trimming removed 4 bases from V and 3 bases from J, with 7 bases in between. Germline CDR1 reads SEHNR; CDR2 reads FQNEAQ (reference sequence). The CDR3 DNA reads TGTGCCAGCAGCTCACGGTTCTACGAGCAGTACTTC. Protein: CASSSRFYEQYF. The full variable domain, completed using reference TRBV7-9 and TRBJ2-7, is DTGVSQNPRHKITKRGQNVTFRCDPISEHNRLYWYRQTLGQGPEFLTYFQNEAQLEKSRLLSDRFSAERPKGSFSTLEIQRTEQGDSAMYLCASSSRFYEQYFGPGTRLTVT.

The J gene is TRBJ2-1, the V gene TRBV7-6; TRBD2 might be the D (5 bases). Per germline, CDR1 SGHVS and CDR2 FNYEAQ. V lost 3 bases and J 4 bases, leaving 7 bases between the germline ends. CDR3 length: 13 amino acids. The DNA of the CDR3 is TGTGCCAGCAGCTTCTCGGGGTACAATGAGCAGTTCTTC. Translation gives CASSFSGYNEQFF. The variable domain in full, with the rest retrieved from reference TRBV7-6 and TRBJ2-1, is GAGVSQSPRYKVTKRGQDVALRCDPISGHVSLYWYRQALGQGPEFLTYFNYEAQQDKSGLPNDRFSAERPEGSISTLTIQRTEQRDSAMYRCASSFSGYNEQFFGPGTRLTVL.

The chain carries TRBV12-3 or TRBV12-4 and TRBJ2-6; 7 bases fit TRBD1. The CDR3 length is 16 residues. The junction had 7 bases not matched to a gene; V was cut back by 8 bases and J by 0 bases. In DNA form, the CDR3 reads TGTGCCAGCCATCGGACAGGCCTCTCTGGGGCCAACGTCCTGACTTTC. Its translation is CASHRTGLSGANVLTF.

The chain has TRBV18 and TRBJ1-1, with 8 bases that match TRBD1. This CDR3 has 16 amino acids. The J segment lost 5 bases and the V segment lost 6 bases, leaving 14 bases of the junction unmatched. Germline lookup yields CDR1 KGHSH and CDR2 LQKENI. The CDR3 nucleotides read TGTGCCAGCTCGCATCCAGACAGGGGTAGTGGGACTGAAGCTTTCTTT. It specifies CASSHPDRGSGTEAFF.